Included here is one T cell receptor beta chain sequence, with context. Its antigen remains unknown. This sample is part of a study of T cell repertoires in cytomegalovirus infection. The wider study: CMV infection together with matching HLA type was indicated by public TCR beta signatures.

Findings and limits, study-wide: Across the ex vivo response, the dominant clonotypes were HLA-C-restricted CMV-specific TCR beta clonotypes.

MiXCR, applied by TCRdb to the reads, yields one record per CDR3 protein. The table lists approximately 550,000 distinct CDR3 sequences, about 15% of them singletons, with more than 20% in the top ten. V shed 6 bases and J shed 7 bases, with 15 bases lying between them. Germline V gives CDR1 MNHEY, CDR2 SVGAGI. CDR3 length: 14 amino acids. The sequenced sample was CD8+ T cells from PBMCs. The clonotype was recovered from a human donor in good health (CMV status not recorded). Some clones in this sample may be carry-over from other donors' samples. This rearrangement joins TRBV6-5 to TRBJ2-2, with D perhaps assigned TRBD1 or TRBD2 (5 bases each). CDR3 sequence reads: CASSPGTRHGELFF. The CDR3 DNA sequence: TGTGCCAGCAGCCCAGGGACCCGCCACGGGGAGCTGTTTTTT.